This TCR beta chain was recorded in a study of shared clonotypes between healthy human individuals. CD4+ cells underwent separation, giving CD45RA+ naive and CD45RA-negative memory subsets. Study-wide points: On the whole, naive subsets had larger estimated richness than memory subsets had.

About this clone itself: Its matching antigen is unknown.

Sequencing used immunoSEQ multiplex PCR; TCRdb keeps in-frame clones, though not all of them. The sample has about 1.5 million clones, 95% to 99% seen once; the top ten hold roughly 0.4%. V was trimmed by 1 base and J by 4 bases, leaving 15 bases between them. The germline CDR1 and CDR2 sequences are SGHAT and FQNNGV. The CDR3 is 16 residues long. The origin of this receptor is a man aged 25-40 years in good health. The sample was naive CD4+ T cells sorted from blood. Described subset: CD45RA+ positively selected. The chain employs TRBV11-2 and TRBJ2-3; D uncertain. The CDR3 DNA sequence: TGTGCCAGCAGCTTAGCGTTGCGGAGTTCGGCAGATACGCAGTATTTT. Translation gives CASSLALRSSADTQYF.